This entry lists 16 T cell receptor beta chains sequenced from one sample in a study of shared clonotypes between healthy human individuals. Repertoires were generated with immunoSEQ multiplex PCR, while TCRdb's copy carries only in-frame clones and drops some. The table has approximately 2.5 million clones, over 85% seen once. The sample consisted of naive CD4+ T cells from PBMCs. Subset defined: CD45RA+ positively selected. The receptors stem from a young man in good health. Some clones in this sample may be carry-over from other donors' samples.

This rearrangement joins TRBV4-2 to TRBJ2-1, with 10 bases matching TRBD2. The CDR3 consists of 15 residues. V shed 4 bases and J 3 bases; nucleotides not matched to a gene: 3. The germline V gene encodes CDR1 LGHNA and CDR2 YNFKEQ. CDR3 nucleotides: TGTGCCAGCAGCCCGGGACTAGCGAGCTACAATGAGCAGTTCTTC. Protein product: CASSPGLASYNEQFF.

The chain joins TRBV25-1 to TRBJ2-1, with unresolved D. The CDR3 consists of 12 residues. V was shortened by 4 bases and J by 8 bases, with 9 bases between the two germline ends. CDR1 and CDR2 (germline): MGHDK, SYGVNS. The CDR3 DNA is TGTGCCAGCAGTGCGAGCTTCGATGAGCAGTTCTTC. The encoded protein is CASSASFDEQFF.

CDR3 sequence: CASSLTILSTDTQYF. CDR3 nucleotide sequence: TGCGCCAGCAGCTTGACTATCCTAAGCACAGATACGCAGTATTTT. This chain links TRBV5-1 with TRBJ2-3, with D uncertain. The germline V gene has CDR1 SGHRS and CDR2 YFSETQ. V was cut by 1 base and J by 0 bases, with 9 bases left in between. The CDR3 spans 15 residues.

This chain connects TRBV27 to TRBJ2-1, with 10 bases matching TRBD2. Germline V gene lookup returns CDR1 MNHEY and CDR2 SMNVEV (reference sequence). This CDR3 contains 13 residues. V gave up 6 bases and J gave up 10 bases; unmatched junction bases: 6. The DNA for the CDR3 is TGTGCCAGCAGCCTACTGACTAGCGGGGAGCAGTTCTTC. Its translation is CASSLLTSGEQFF.

The V gene is TRBV6-1, the J gene TRBJ1-5; D is unclear. Trimming cost V 4 bases and J 0 bases, with 1 base left between them. Looked up from germline, CDR1 is MNHNS and CDR2 is SASEGT. This CDR3 region has 12 residues. CDR3 region: CASSASNQPQHF. Written as DNA, the CDR3 is TGTGCCAGCAGTGCTAGCAATCAGCCCCAGCATTTT.

V gene TRBV9 combines with J gene TRBJ2-1; TRBD1 matches 7 bases. The trim removed 2 bases at V and 2 bases at J, leaving 7 bases unmatched. This CDR3 has 16 amino acids. From germline, CDR1 is SGDLS and CDR2 YYNGEE. CDR3 sequence: CASSVTGDPTYNEQFF. CDR3 bases: TGTGCCAGCAGCGTTACAGGGGACCCGACCTACAATGAGCAGTTCTTC.

The chain couples TRBV5-4 to TRBJ2-1; TRBD2 matches 12 bases. V was clipped by 4 bases and J by 6 bases; unmatched bases: 14. CDR3 size: 18 residues. CDR1 SGHNT and CDR2 YYREEE come from the germline V gene (reference sequence). The DNA for the CDR3 is TGTGCCAGCAGCGATCCTCTAACGCTAGCGGGAGGGGGCAATGAGCAGTTCTTC. Its translation is CASSDPLTLAGGGNEQFF.

This rearrangement joins TRBV14 to TRBJ2-7; D may be TRBD2 (5 bases). Trimming took 4 bases from V and 0 from J, leaving 7 bases between them. Per the germline V gene, CDR1 is SGHDN and CDR2 is FVKESK. The CDR3 runs 13 residues. As DNA, the CDR3 is TGTGCCAGCAGCCGGCGGGCCTCCTACGAGCAGTACTTC. Protein sequence: CASSRRASYEQYF.

The chain uses TRBV5-4 and TRBJ2-2, with 7 bases matching TRBD1. The germline V gene has CDR1 SGHNT and CDR2 YYREEE (reference sequence). V lost 4 bases to trimming and J lost 2 bases; unmatched junction nucleotides: 5. This CDR3 spans 15 amino acids. Here the CDR3 DNA reads TGTGCCAGCAGCCCAGGGACAGATAACACCGGGGAGCTGTTTTTT. This translates into CASSPGTDNTGELFF.

The chain combines TRBV19 with TRBJ2-7; 10 positions match TRBD1. V lost 4 bases and J lost 8; bases outside the gene matches: 17. The CDR3 is 17 amino acids. Germline lookup yields CDR1 LNHDA and CDR2 SQIVND (reference sequence). The CDR3 DNA follows: TGTGCCAGTAGTACCCTACCTAGGGACAGGGGACCCGTCAAGCAGTACTTC. Its translation: CASSTLPRDRGPVKQYF.

This clone appeared once. This sample also contains other DNA sequences that code for the same CDR3. The rearrangement joins TRBV19 to TRBJ1-1; D unresolved. With 3 bases removed from V and 0 bases from J, the gap between germline ends came to 8 bases. Looked up from germline, CDR1 is LNHDA and CDR2 is SQIVND (reference sequence). This CDR3 comprises 14 residues. The CDR3 sequence: CASSIPSMNTEAFF. CDR3 nucleotides: TGTGCCAGTAGTATTCCTTCTATGAACACTGAAGCTTTCTTT.

The chain carries TRBV28 and TRBJ2-3, with 10 bases identical to TRBD2. CDR1 is MDHEN, CDR2 SYDVKM, per germline. The trim removed 5 bases at V and 3 bases at J, leaving 14 bases unmatched. The CDR3 extends over 18 amino acids. Here the CDR3 DNA reads TGTGCCAGCAGTACACTAGCGGGAAGGGGATCTGGTACAGATACGCAGTATTTT. Translated, it gives CASSTLAGRGSGTDTQYF.

This clone came up once. The DNA for the CDR3 is TGTGCCAGCAGCACTCCGGGACAGGGGACCAACTATGGCTACACCTTC. It specifies CASSTPGQGTNYGYTF. The V gene is TRBV5-4, the J gene TRBJ1-2; 10 nucleotides align to TRBD1. The CDR3 extends over 16 amino acids. Trimming took 4 bases from V and 2 from J; bases not matched to a gene: 8. CDR1 is SGHNT and CDR2 is YYREEE in the germline V gene (reference sequence).

The chain carries TRBV29-1 and TRBJ2-1; the match to TRBD2 covers 8 bases. In germline, CDR1 is SQVTM, CDR2 ANQGSEA. V was clipped by 2 bases and J by 8 bases; unmatched bases: 14. This CDR3 contains 16 residues. The chain's CDR3 is CSVEMVSGSGAYEQFF. The CDR3 DNA follows: TGCAGCGTTGAAATGGTGAGCGGGAGTGGCGCATATGAGCAGTTCTTC.

This clone showed up just once. The same CDR3 can be traced to other DNA sequences in this sample. The V call is TRBV7-2, the J call TRBJ2-3; 8 nucleotides align to TRBD1. V lost 5 bases to trimming and J lost 3 bases; unmatched junction nucleotides: 4. The germline V gene encodes CDR1 SGHTA and CDR2 FQGNSA. The CDR3 consists of 14 residues. For the CDR3, the DNA is TGTGCCAGCAGCCCTCGGACAGGGACAGATACGCAGTATTTT. This codes for CASSPRTGTDTQYF.

This chain links TRBV15 with TRBJ2-7, with 9 bases lining up with TRBD1. The CDR3 extends over 14 amino acids. Germline values: CDR1 LNHNV, CDR2 YYDKDF (reference sequence). Germline trimming cut 5 bases from V and 5 bases from J; bases unmatched to any gene: 7. The CDR3 sequence: CATSPGTGTHEQYF. CDR3 DNA: TGTGCCACCAGCCCCGGGACAGGGACCCACGAGCAGTACTTC.